The 14 T cell receptor beta chains reported below all come from one sample, sequenced in a study of CXCR3-negative and CXCR3-positive naive CD8 T cells (dated by TCRdb to about 2019). Sequencing was carried out with a NextSeq 550. The Human TCR Profiling Kit (MiLaboratory) was used to prepare UMI-labeled 5' RACE TRB cDNA libraries. TCRdb reprocessed the raw reads; every CDR3 protein sequence is a single record, and DNA is not supplied. The sample table includes roughly 90,000 distinct CDR3 sequences. The ten biggest clones cover 1.7% of the sample. The sequenced sample consisted of naive CXCR3- CD8+ T cells from blood. The sample's cell subset or site, from its label and the paper: CD45RO-CCR7+CD27+CD95- naive CD8+ T cells lacking CXCR3 (TNR3-). Receptors were obtained from a human donor in good health. Some clones in this sample may be carry-over from other donors' samples.

The chain combines TRBV28 with TRBJ2-7; TCRdb outputs TRBD1, but without DNA this stays unchecked. Germline lookup yields CDR1 MDHEN and CDR2 SYDVKM. The CDR3 is 15 residues long. CDR3 protein: CASREDRSSSYEQYF.

This chain joins TRBV7-3 and TRBJ2-1; TCRdb's D call, TRBD1, is unchecked because there is no DNA. This CDR3 region has 13 residues. Germline CDR1 and CDR2: SGHTA and FQGTGA. CDR3 in amino acids: CASRDIGNNEQFF.

V usage is TRBV12-3 or TRBV12-4 and J usage is TRBJ2-1; TCRdb indicates TRBD1, and absent DNA this call remains unverified. The CDR3 totals 14 residues. CDR3 sequence reads: CASSPTRQGEEQFF.

The chain links TRBV14 to TRBJ2-1; TCRdb selects TRBD1, and the lack of DNA leaves this call unchecked. The CDR3 sequence is 16 residues long. Germline CDR1 is SGHDN and CDR2 is FVKESK. The CDR3 is CASSHTLAPRFGEQFF. The full variable domain, with the rest looked up from reference TRBV14 and TRBJ2-1, is EAGVTQFPSHSVIEKGQTVTLRCDPISGHDNLYWYRRVMGKEIKFLLHFVKESKQDESGMPNNRFLAERTGGTYSTLKVQPAELEDSGVYFCASSHTLAPRFGEQFFGPGTRLTVL.

The chain carries TRBV29-1 and TRBJ1-2; TCRdb's D call of TRBD1 is untestable without DNA. CDR1 is SQVTM and CDR2 is ANQGSEA in the germline V gene. The CDR3 consists of 13 residues. The CDR3 loop is CSVPRDRDQGYTF.

The chain has TRBV7-6 and TRBJ2-1; the TCRdb call, TRBD2, lacks DNA for checking. This CDR3 spans 15 amino acids. Germline V lookup: CDR1 SGHVS, CDR2 FNYEAQ. This chain's CDR3 is CASSQLAGGHNEQFF.

J is TRBJ1-5 and V is TRBV28. In germline, CDR1 is MDHEN, CDR2 SYDVKM. The CDR3 spans 11 residues. This chain's CDR3 is CASSLNQPQHF.

This chain connects TRBV28 to TRBJ2-1; as DNA is missing, the TRBD2 call by TCRdb cannot be tested. Germline V gene data show CDR1 as MDHEN and CDR2 as SYDVKM. The CDR3 has 15 residues. The CDR3 sequence: CASGLVGGPDNEQFF.

The chain combines TRBV28 with TRBJ2-7; TCRdb lists TRBD1, though no DNA is available to test this call. This CDR3 is 14 amino acids long. Germline CDR1 reads MDHEN; CDR2 reads SYDVKM. This chain's CDR3 is CASSPHRECNEQYF.

The chain employs TRBV28 and TRBJ2-1; the D gene TCRdb calls, TRBD1, cannot be checked with no DNA. CDR3 length equals 13 residues. Germline-derived CDR1 and CDR2 are MDHEN and SYDVKM. The CDR3 spells CASSWTAYNEQFF.

The chain uses TRBV9 and TRBJ2-3; TCRdb selects TRBD2, and the lack of DNA leaves this call unchecked. Germline V gene sequence: CDR1 SGDLS, CDR2 YYNGEE. There are 18 residues in the CDR3. CDR3 sequence: CASSVDRAGGPSDDTQYF.

Here the CDR3 reads CASSQVGRDTEAFF. J is TRBJ1-1 and V is TRBV14; TCRdb calls TRBD1, which cannot be checked without DNA. Germline CDR1 reads SGHDN; CDR2 reads FVKESK. The CDR3 covers 14 residues.

The J gene is TRBJ2-1, the V gene TRBV7-3; TCRdb returns TRBD1, unconfirmable since there is no DNA. The CDR3 is made up of 12 amino acids. Germline lookup yields CDR1 SGHTA and CDR2 FQGTGA. The CDR3 spells CASSPPGGEQFF. The full variable domain, with the rest looked up from reference TRBV7-3 and TRBJ2-1, is GAGVSQTPSNKVTEKGKYVELRCDPISGHTALYWYRQSLGQGPEFLIYFQGTGAADDSGLPNDRFFAVRPEGSVSTLKIQRTERGDSAVYLCASSPPGGEQFFGPGTRLTVL.

The CDR3 spells CASSPLPSTGMENIQYF. The chain recombines TRBV5-5 with TRBJ2-4; TCRdb outputs TRBD1, but without DNA this stays unchecked. CDR1 SGHKS and CDR2 YYEKEE come from the germline V gene (reference sequence). The CDR3 is 17 amino acids. The entire variable domain, with the rest obtained from reference TRBV5-5 and TRBJ2-4, is as follows: DAGVTQSPTHLIKTRGQQVTLRCSPISGHKSVSWYQQVLGQGPQFIFQYYEKEERGRGNFPDRFSARQFPNYSSELNVNALLLGDSALYLCASSPLPSTGMENIQYFGAGTRLSVL.